The present T cell receptor beta chain was sequenced within a study of regulatory T cells in long-lasting Graves disease. Libraries of TCR beta came from iRepertoire HTBI primers plus Arm-PCR of CDR3 regions. In the source study's methods: From all samples, identification returned approximately 14 TRBJ and approximately 67 TRBV segments. Each CDR3 protein is one row after TCRdb ran MiXCR on the multiplex PCR reads. The V and J calls reflect TCRdb's pipeline rather than the authors' work. This table has roughly 380,000 distinct CDR3 sequences, around 15% appearing once. Specified time point: newly diagnosed GD, antithyroid drugs for less than 3 months. The authors made the TCR library using RNA they extracted from PBMCs. This clonotype was counted at least ten times. This sample was also put to use in a study of T cells in Graves' hyperthyroidism and ophthalmopathy. That investigation notes: Graves' hyperthyroidism is called stable when ophthalmopathy does not progress within 18 months. Disease duration under 2 months; hyperthyroidism patients were aged 18 to 65.

The sequence was collected from a man in his forties with Graves disease. The starting material was peripheral blood mononuclear cells (PBMCs), obtained at new diagnosis, from a patient treated with antithyroid drugs.

CDR3 coding DNA: TGTGCCAGCAGCTTCGTAGGGGCAGAGACCCAGTACTTC. Translating gives CASSFVGAETQYF. This chain uses TRBV7-9 with TRBJ2-5; tentatively, D is TRBD1 (5 bases). The CDR3 has 13 residues. CDR1 and CDR2 from the germline V gene are SEHNR and FQNEAQ (reference sequence). The V gene lost 3 bases and the J gene lost 4 bases, with 9 bases spanning the gap.